The rows below give T cell receptor beta chains drawn from one sample of a study of blood T cells in healthy people across ages. TCRdb reanalysed the 5' RACE reads using MiXCR and keeps one entry per CDR3 protein. The data show approximately 1,000,000 distinct CDR3 sequences, 35% to 40% seen once. Sequenced: blood. These receptors all stem from a young man in good health. The CDR3 runs from the conserved cysteine through the conserved F or W. The D gene is left open where the match is weak. A row's size may be missing; if present it is once, few, many or a size class.

abundance: .; v_gene: TRBV20-1; j_gene: TRBJ2-7; len: 13; d_gene: TRBD2; CDR3nt: TGCAGTGCTAGAGACCGACTAGCCGATGAGCAGTACTTC; CDR3aa: CSARDRLADEQYF
abundance: .; v_gene: TRBV9; j_gene: TRBJ2-1; len: 14; d_gene: .; CDR3nt: TGTGCCAGCAGCGAAACTGACAGATACAATGAGCAGTTCTTC; CDR3aa: CASSETDRYNEQFF
abundance: .; v_gene: TRBV6-6; j_gene: TRBJ2-3; len: 15; d_gene: .; CDR3nt: TGTGCCAGCAGTTACGATAGGCCAAACACAGATACGCAGTATTTT; CDR3aa: CASSYDRPNTDTQYF
abundance: .; v_gene: TRBV7-6; j_gene: TRBJ2-7; len: 15; d_gene: TRBD1; CDR3nt: TGTGCCAGCAGCTTAATGGGACAGGGGCCCTACGAGCAGTACTTC; CDR3aa: CASSLMGQGPYEQYF
abundance: few; v_gene: TRBV12-3/TRBV12-4; j_gene: TRBJ2-5; len: 14; d_gene: .; CDR3nt: TGTGCCAGCAGTTTAGGGACAGACGCCGGGACCCAGTACTTC; CDR3aa: CASSLGTDAGTQYF
abundance: .; v_gene: TRBV5-1; j_gene: TRBJ1-1; len: 14; d_gene: TRBD1; CDR3nt: TGCGCCAGCACGTCCGGGACAGGGAATACTGAAGCTTTCTTT; CDR3aa: CASTSGTGNTEAFF
abundance: few; v_gene: TRBV2; j_gene: TRBJ1-1; len: 12; d_gene: .; CDR3nt: TGTGCCAGCAGTGATCTGGGCAGTGAAGCTTTCTTT; CDR3aa: CASSDLGSEAFF
abundance: .; v_gene: TRBV4-3; j_gene: TRBJ2-7; len: 19; d_gene: TRBD2; CDR3nt: TGCGCCAGCAGCCAAGATTACGCGGGGGGCCTAAGCTCCTACAATGAGCAGTACTTC; CDR3aa: CASSQDYAGGLSSYNEQYF
abundance: few; v_gene: TRBV6-6; j_gene: TRBJ1-5; len: 14; d_gene: .; CDR3nt: TGTGCCACGGGACAATCTCTAAGCAATCAGCCCCAGCATTTT; CDR3aa: CATGQSLSNQPQHF
abundance: .; v_gene: TRBV20-1; j_gene: TRBJ2-7; len: 15; d_gene: TRBD2; CDR3nt: TGCAGTGCTCGAAGAACTAGCGGGAACCCCTACGAGCAGTACTTC; CDR3aa: CSARRTSGNPYEQYF
abundance: few; v_gene: TRBV6-2/TRBV6-3; j_gene: TRBJ1-1; len: 10; d_gene: .; CDR3nt: TGTGCCAGCAGAGGCGGGAAGGCTTTCTTT; CDR3aa: CASRGGKAFF
abundance: .; v_gene: TRBV4-1; j_gene: TRBJ2-7; len: 14; d_gene: .; CDR3nt: TGCGCCAGCAGCCAAGAAGGGGCGGCGGGTGAGCAGTACTTC; CDR3aa: CASSQEGAAGEQYF
abundance: many; v_gene: TRBV20-1; j_gene: TRBJ1-2; len: 12; d_gene: TRBD1; CDR3nt: TGCAGTGTTTCTGGGACAGGCTATGGCTACACCTTC; CDR3aa: CSVSGTGYGYTF
abundance: many; v_gene: TRBV6-6; j_gene: TRBJ1-1; len: 16; d_gene: TRBD1; CDR3nt: TGTGCCAGCAGTTACTCGGGCAGGGGGGCGAACACTGAAGCTTTCTTT; CDR3aa: CASSYSGRGANTEAFF
abundance: .; v_gene: TRBV7-2; j_gene: TRBJ1-2; len: 15; d_gene: TRBD1; CDR3nt: TGTGCCAGCAGCGAAAGACAGGGGGGGAACTATGGCTACACCTTC; CDR3aa: CASSERQGGNYGYTF
abundance: .; v_gene: TRBV5-1; j_gene: TRBJ2-1; len: 17; d_gene: .; CDR3nt: TGCGCCAGCAGCGAGGACGGAGTTATCCCATCGTACAATGAGCAGTTCTTC; CDR3aa: CASSEDGVIPSYNEQFF
abundance: few; v_gene: TRBV20-1; j_gene: TRBJ2-5; len: 14; d_gene: .; CDR3nt: TGCAGTGCTAGAGTATCCGGGAACCAAGAGACCCAGTACTTC; CDR3aa: CSARVSGNQETQYF
abundance: once; v_gene: TRBV5-5; j_gene: TRBJ2-3; len: 14; d_gene: .; CDR3nt: TGTGCCAGCGACCGGTCGCCGAGCACAGATACGCAGTATTTT; CDR3aa: CASDRSPSTDTQYF
abundance: .; v_gene: TRBV7-2; j_gene: TRBJ2-7; len: 16; d_gene: TRBD2; CDR3nt: TGTGCCAGCAGCCCTCTAGCGGGAGAGAAGACCTACGAGCAGTACTTC; CDR3aa: CASSPLAGEKTYEQYF
abundance: few; v_gene: TRBV5-1; j_gene: TRBJ1-1; len: 15; d_gene: .; CDR3nt: TGCGCCAGCAGCTTGAATAGGGAACTTAACACTGAAGCTTTCTTT; CDR3aa: CASSLNRELNTEAFF
abundance: few; v_gene: TRBV13; j_gene: TRBJ2-3; len: 17; d_gene: .; CDR3nt: TGTGCCAGCAGCTTAGGAGGCAGGGGTTTCCGCACAGATACGCAGTATTTT; CDR3aa: CASSLGGRGFRTDTQYF
abundance: few; v_gene: TRBV27; j_gene: TRBJ1-2; len: 16; d_gene: .; CDR3nt: TGTGCCAGCACCACGAGCGGGACGCTCGCTAACTATGGCTACACCTTC; CDR3aa: CASTTSGTLANYGYTF
abundance: .; v_gene: TRBV13; j_gene: TRBJ1-1; len: 14; d_gene: .; CDR3nt: TGTGCCAGCAGCTGGGGGACCGTTGACACTGAAGCTTTCTTC; CDR3aa: CASSWGTVDTEAFF